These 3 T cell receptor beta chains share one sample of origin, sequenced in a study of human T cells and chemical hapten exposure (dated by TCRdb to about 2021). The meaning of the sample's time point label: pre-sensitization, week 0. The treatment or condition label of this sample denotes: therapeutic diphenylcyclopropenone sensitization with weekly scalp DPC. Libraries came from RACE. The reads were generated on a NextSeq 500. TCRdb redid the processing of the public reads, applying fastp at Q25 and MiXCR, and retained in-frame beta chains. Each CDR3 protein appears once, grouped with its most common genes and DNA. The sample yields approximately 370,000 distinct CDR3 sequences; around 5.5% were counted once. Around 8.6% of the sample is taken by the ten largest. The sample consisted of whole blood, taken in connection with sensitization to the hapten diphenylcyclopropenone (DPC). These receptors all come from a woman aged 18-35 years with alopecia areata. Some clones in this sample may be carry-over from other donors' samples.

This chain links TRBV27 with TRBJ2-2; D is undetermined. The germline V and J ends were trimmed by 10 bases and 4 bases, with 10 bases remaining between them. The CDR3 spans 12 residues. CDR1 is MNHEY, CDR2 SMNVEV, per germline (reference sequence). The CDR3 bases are TGTGCCACCATGGGGATCACCGGGGAGCTGTTTTTT. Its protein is CATMGITGELFF.

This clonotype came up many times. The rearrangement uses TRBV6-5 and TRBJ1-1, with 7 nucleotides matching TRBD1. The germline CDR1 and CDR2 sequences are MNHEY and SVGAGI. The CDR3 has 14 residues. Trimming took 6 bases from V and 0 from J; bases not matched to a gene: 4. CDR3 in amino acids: CASSHRGMNTEAFF. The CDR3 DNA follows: TGTGCCAGCAGCCACAGGGGTATGAACACTGAAGCTTTCTTT.

The CDR3 nucleotides are TGTGCCAGCAGCTTAGCCTTTGAGCAGTTCTTC. Translated, it gives CASSLAFEQFF. J is TRBJ2-1 and V is TRBV7-2; D remains unclear. The germline CDR1 and CDR2 sequences are SGHTA and FQGNSA. The CDR3 spans 11 residues. Trimming left V 0 bases short and J 9 bases short, with 3 bases between.